The 2 T cell receptor beta chains below were found in one sample sequenced in a study of cytomegalovirus exposure and HLA in healthy donors. The PCR made use of 60 Vbeta and 13 Jbeta primers. Here immunoSEQ multiplex PCR was the method, and the copy in TCRdb shows in-frame clones only, minus some. The data contain about 200,000 clones, approximately 78% of them singletons. Sequencing used PBMCs. Receptors were obtained from a woman between 50 and 59 years old in good health and CMV-seropositive.

The chain joins TRBV5-1 to TRBJ1-1; 7 nucleotides line up with TRBD1. The CDR3 runs to 15 residues. Germline CDR1 and CDR2: SGHRS and YFSETQ. V shed 1 base and J 0 bases; nucleotides not matched to a gene: 3. The CDR3 nucleotides read TGCGCCAGCAGCTTGTTTGACAGGGTGAACACTGAAGCTTTCTTT. Translation: CASSLFDRVNTEAFF.

The genes are TRBV5-4 and TRBJ2-1, with TRBD2 matching 7 bases. The CDR3 sequence is 16 residues long. Germline lookup yields CDR1 SGHNT and CDR2 YYREEE (reference sequence). Trimming took 2 bases from V and 4 from J; bases not matched to a gene: 9. The CDR3 DNA follows: TGTGCCAGCAGCTTAGCCGGGACTATTATTTACAATGAGCAGTTCTTC. Translation: CASSLAGTIIYNEQFF.